This T cell receptor beta chain was observed in a study of response to subunit inactivated influenza vaccine. The length of the CDR3 is 16 residues. The J segment lost 2 bases and the V segment lost 0 bases, leaving 4 bases of the junction unmatched. Germline V gene lookup returns CDR1 SGDLS and CDR2 YYNGEE. General study findings and limits: The authors suggested that few new T cells are recruited per seasonal influenza vaccination.

About this clonotype itself: The target antigen is unknown.

One entry per CDR3 protein, called by TCRdb with MiXCR from the RT-PCR reads. The data hold approximately 500,000 distinct CDR3 sequences, with around 15% observed a single time. The TCR was taken from a man aged 50-59 years who received an inactivated influenza vaccine. This chain connects TRBV9 to TRBJ2-5; 10 nucleotides align to TRBD2. The material was PBMCs from blood, obtained 11 to 12 days after vaccination. The chain's CDR3 is CASSVDSGRSQETQYF. Here the CDR3 DNA reads TGTGCCAGCAGCGTAGATAGCGGGAGGTCGCAAGAGACCCAGTACTTC.